This T cell receptor (beta chain) was captured in a study of blood T cells in healthy people across ages. Germline lookup yields CDR1 DFQATT and CDR2 SNEGSKA (reference sequence). This CDR3 is 13 amino acids long. Trimming removed 1 base from V and 4 bases from J, with 7 bases in between. Together with a sample-barcoded 5' primer, a J-beta primer mix was included in a second PCR lasting about 6 to 11 cycles. A 12-random-nucleotide template-switch adaptor tagged each cDNA molecule. Each CDR3 protein is one row after TCRdb ran MiXCR on the 5' RACE reads. In the table there are approximately 900,000 distinct CDR3 sequences, around 48% of which are singletons.

The chain carries TRBV20-1 and TRBJ2-2; D is undetermined. The TCR sequence derives from a man under 40 in good health. Sequencing input: blood. The CDR3 loop is CSARVLFTGELFF. DNA for the CDR3: TGCAGTGCTAGAGTTCTATTCACCGGGGAGCTGTTTTTT.